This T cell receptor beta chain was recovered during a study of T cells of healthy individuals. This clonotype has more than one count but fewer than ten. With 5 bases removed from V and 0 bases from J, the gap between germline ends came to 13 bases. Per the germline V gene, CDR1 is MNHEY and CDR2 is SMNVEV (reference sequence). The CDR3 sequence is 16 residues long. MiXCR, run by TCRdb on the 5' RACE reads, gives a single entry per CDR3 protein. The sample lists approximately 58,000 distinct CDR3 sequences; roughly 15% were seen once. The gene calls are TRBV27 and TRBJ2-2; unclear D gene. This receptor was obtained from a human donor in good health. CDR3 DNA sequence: TGTGCCAGCAGTAAAGGTGACACTTCGAACACCGGGGAGCTGTTTTTT. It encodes CASSKGDTSNTGELFF.